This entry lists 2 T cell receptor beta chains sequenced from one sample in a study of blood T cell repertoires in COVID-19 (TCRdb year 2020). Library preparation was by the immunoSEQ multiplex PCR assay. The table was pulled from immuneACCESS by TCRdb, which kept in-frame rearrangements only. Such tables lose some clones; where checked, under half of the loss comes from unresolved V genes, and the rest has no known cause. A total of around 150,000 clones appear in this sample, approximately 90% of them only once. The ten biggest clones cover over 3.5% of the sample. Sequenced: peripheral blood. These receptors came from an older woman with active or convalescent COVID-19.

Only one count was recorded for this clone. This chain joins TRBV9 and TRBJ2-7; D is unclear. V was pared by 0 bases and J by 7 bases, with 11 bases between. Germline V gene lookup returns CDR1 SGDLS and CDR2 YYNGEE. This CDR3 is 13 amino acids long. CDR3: CASSVGLGPEQYF. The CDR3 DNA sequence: TGTGCCAGCAGCGTAGGGCTTGGGCCAGAGCAGTACTTC.

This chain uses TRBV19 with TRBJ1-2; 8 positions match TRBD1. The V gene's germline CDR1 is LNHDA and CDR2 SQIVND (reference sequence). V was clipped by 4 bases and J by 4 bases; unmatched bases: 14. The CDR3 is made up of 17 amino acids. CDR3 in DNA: TGTGCCAGTAGTACCTCCTCGACAGGGGAAGGAGGCTATGGCTACACCTTC. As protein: CASSTSSTGEGGYGYTF.